A selection of T cell receptor beta chains follows, all from one sample in a study of glioma-infiltrating T cells. MiXCR, run by TCRdb on the multiplex PCR reads, gives a single entry per CDR3 protein. Here the sample spans more than 9,500 distinct CDR3 sequences, about 25% being singletons. Sequencing used glioma tissue, nonneoplastic brain tissue, or PBMCs (not recorded which). These TCRs come from a human donor with low-grade glioma or glioblastoma, undergoing nonglioma brain surgery, or in good health (not recorded which). The CDR3 runs from the conserved cysteine through the conserved F or W. The D gene is left open where the match is weak. Clone sizes are given selectively: once, few, many, or a class where the clone is expanded.

>TRBV7-6|.|TRBJ1-3|once|14
CASTTPGIGDTIYF
TGTGCCAGCACTACCCCAGGGATTGGAGACACCATATATTTT
>TRBV6-1|TRBD1|TRBJ2-7|.|15
CASSLPRDSPHEQYF
TGCGCCAGCAGTCTACCACGGGACAGTCCTCACGAGCAGTACTTC
>TRBV28|.|TRBJ1-6|medium-sized|15
CASSWRGGENSPLHF
TGTGCCAGCAGTTGGCGGGGAGGTGAAAATTCACCCCTCCACTTT
>TRBV4-1|.|TRBJ2-7|many|15
CASSQEYGSIGEQYF
TGCGCCAGCAGCCAAGAATACGGGAGTATCGGCGAGCAGTACTTC
>TRBV6-1|TRBD2|TRBJ2-5|many|15
CASSLSGRGEKTQYF
TGTGCCAGCAGCCTCAGCGGGAGAGGTGAAAAGACCCAGTACTTC
>TRBV6-6|.|TRBJ2-3|many|14
CASSYWAPTDTQYF
TGTGCCAGCAGTTACTGGGCGCCCACAGATACGCAGTATTTT
>TRBV6-2/TRBV6-3|.|TRBJ2-7|.|12
CASSYSSAVQYF
TGTGCCAGCAGTTACTCGTCCGCGGTGCAGTACTTC
>TRBV3-1|.|TRBJ2-2|many|13
CASSQVRTGELFF
TGTGCCAGCAGCCAAGTCAGAACCGGGGAGCTGTTTTTT
>TRBV20-1|TRBD2|TRBJ2-5|.|14
CSASSGGDAGTKYF
TGCAGTGCTTCCTCGGGGGGGGACGCGGGGACCAAGTACTTC
>TRBV24-1|TRBD2|TRBJ2-1|many|18
CATSETMSGSDRYNEQFF
TGTGCCACCAGTGAAACAATGAGCGGGAGTGACCGTTACAATGAGCAGTTCTTC
>TRBV29-1|.|TRBJ2-7|.|14
CSVSLQGITYEQYF
TGCAGCGTTTCGTTGCAGGGGATAACCTACGAGCAGTACTTC
>TRBV7-6|.|TRBJ2-2|many|12
CASRGDTGELFF
TGTGCCAGCAGGGGGGACACCGGGGAGCTGTTTTTT
>TRBV28|.|TRBJ2-7|many|16
CASSFRFYGPSYEQYF
TGTGCCAGCAGTTTCCGTTTCTACGGACCCTCCTACGAGCAGTACTTC
>TRBV4-1|TRBD2|TRBJ2-3|.|17
CASSQWTSGRSGDTQYF
TGCGCCAGCAGCCAGTGGACTAGCGGGAGGTCAGGAGATACGCAGTATTTT
>TRBV24-1|TRBD2|TRBJ2-3|many|14
CATSGTSGTDTQYF
TGTGCCACCAGTGGTACTAGCGGCACAGATACGCAGTATTTT
>TRBV11-3|.|TRBJ1-1|few|14
CASSLDGLNTEAFF
TGTGCCAGCAGCTTAGATGGACTGAACACTGAAGCTTTCTTT
>TRBV11-2|.|TRBJ2-1|few|15
CASSLGGTAANEQFF
TGTGCCAGCAGCTTAGGCGGGACCGCCGCCAATGAGCAGTTCTTC
>TRBV7-9|TRBD1|TRBJ1-2|many|13
CASRRTGPYGYTF
TGTGCCAGCAGACGGACAGGACCCTATGGCTACACCTTC
>TRBV4-1|.|TRBJ2-7|.|13
CASSQEDSYEQYF
TGCGCCAGCAGCCAAGAGGACTCATACGAGCAGTACTTC
>TRBV20-1|.|TRBJ2-3|many|16
CSAREPGGPGTDTQYF
TGCAGTGCCCGAGAACCCGGGGGGCCGGGAACAGATACGCAGTATTTT
>TRBV7-9|.|TRBJ2-2|.|13
CASSLGGDGELFF
TGTGCCAGCAGCTTGGGGGGCGACGGGGAGCTGTTTTTT
>TRBV7-9|TRBD1|TRBJ2-7|many|15
CASSLGQGLSYEQYF
TGTGCCAGCAGCTTGGGACAGGGGCTCTCCTACGAGCAGTACTTC
>TRBV3-1|TRBD2|TRBJ2-7|.|15
CASSQGLADTYEQYF
TGTGCCAGCAGCCAGGGACTAGCGGATACCTACGAGCAGTACTTC
>TRBV27|.|TRBJ2-1|.|13
CASSSGDRDEQFF
TGTGCCAGCAGTTCAGGGGATAGAGATGAGCAGTTCTTC
>TRBV28|.|TRBJ1-6|.|14
CASSERGSNSPLHF
TGTGCCAGCAGTGAGAGGGGGTCGAATTCACCCCTCCACTTT
>TRBV29-1|TRBD2|TRBJ2-5|.|12
CSDRGVRETQYF
TGCAGCGACCGGGGGGTCAGAGAGACCCAGTACTTC
>TRBV28|.|TRBJ2-3|many|15
CTSSPTDMPGDTQYF
TGTACCAGCAGCCCGACCGATATGCCTGGGGATACGCAGTATTTT
>TRBV20-1|TRBD1|TRBJ1-5|large|14
CSARDRGNNQPQHF
TGCAGTGCTAGGGACAGGGGAAACAATCAGCCCCAGCATTTT
>TRBV24-1|TRBD2|TRBJ2-7|many|14
CATSDGGTSGKQYF
TGTGCCACCAGTGATGGGGGGACTAGCGGGAAACAGTACTTC
>TRBV5-4|.|TRBJ1-1|.|13
CASRQSKNTEAFF
TGTGCCAGCAGACAATCAAAGAACACTGAAGCTTTCTTT